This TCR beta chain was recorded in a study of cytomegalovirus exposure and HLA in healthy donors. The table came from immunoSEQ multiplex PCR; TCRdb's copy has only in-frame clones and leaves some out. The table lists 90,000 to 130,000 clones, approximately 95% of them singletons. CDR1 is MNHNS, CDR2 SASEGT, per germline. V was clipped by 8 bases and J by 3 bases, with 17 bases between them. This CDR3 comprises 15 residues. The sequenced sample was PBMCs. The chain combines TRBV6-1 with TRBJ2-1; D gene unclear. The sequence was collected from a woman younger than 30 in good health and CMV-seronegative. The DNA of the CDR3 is TGTGCCAGCGATCCACGGCGTGGAGACTACAATGAGCAGTTCTTC. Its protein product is CASDPRRGDYNEQFF.